The T cell receptor (beta chain) under discussion was sequenced for a study of shared clonotypes between healthy human individuals (dated by TCRdb to about 2020). About the full investigation: A few men and two women, aged 18 to 49 years, made up the cohort. To estimate repertoire size and how much clonotype sharing occurs between individuals, the study deeply sequenced the blood TCR repertoires of about 5 healthy adults. For each donor, three plates each were used for CD4 naive and CD4 memory, two plates were used for CD8 naive, and one plate was used for CD8 memory. Libraries were prepared and TCR repertoires were sequenced by different laboratories using diverse techniques, in order to increase sequencing depth and limit assay-specific biases. Per donor, leukapheresis produced somewhere between about 0.94 and 10 billion PBMCs.

What the research found in general, with its limitations: Naive subsets generally had larger estimated clonotype richness than memory subsets. Compared with non-shared clonotypes, clonotypes shared by all four sorted-subset donors had higher generation probabilities. Pairwise subsampling led to the expectation that sequencing depth would affect the degree of clonotype sharing among donors. When several donors were compared, the shared fraction of clonotypes was around 5% for naive CD4, approximately 3.5% for naive CD8, 2% to 2.5% for memory CD4, and 0.4% for memory CD8. Only blood was sampled, and tissue TCR repertoires likely differ from those in blood. Rarefaction of sorted-subset datasets indicated incomplete sequencing despite the large sequencing depth. Because the study included a small number of donors, the genetic and exposure-history diversity represented was limited.

CD8 naive samples were obtained by positive selection for CCR7 among CD45RO-negative cells, yielding a CD45RA+CCR7+ population from which TemRA cells were excluded. Donors were healthy HIV-negative adults with no recently reported acute infections or vaccinations. Every donor was a Caucasian adult living in Nashville, Tennessee, USA. Blood was collected by leukapheresis, and PBMCs were isolated by Ficoll-Histopaque density gradient centrifugation and then cryopreserved in liquid nitrogen vapor phase. Purity and quantity of every magnetically sorted T cell population were checked by analytical flow cytometry. Genomic DNA was isolated from every sorted fraction and measured by UV absorbance on a Nanodrop 2000c. Worth noting for this clone: There is no known antigen for this receptor. No clone much larger than this one lies a single base away; base qualities are absent. The sample carries other DNA sequences with the same CDR3.

The CDR3 holds 13 amino acids from the cysteine to the phenylalanine. The read is trimmed to its CDR3 DNA, 39 bases read in frame from base 1. V is clipped by 2 bases and J by 2 bases, and the sequence between their germline boundaries is 10 bases long. The germline V gene yields SQVTM for CDR1 and ANQGSEA for CDR2. Using the deep immunoSEQ assay, multiplex PCR amplified TCR CDR3 regions from genomic DNA. For each cell subset, the extracted genomic DNA was distributed evenly across all wells of several immunoSEQ 96-well plates, and each plate served as one replicate. For sorted subsets, each replicate PCR was loaded with roughly 0.2 ug genomic DNA, equivalent to 30,000 to 35,000 T cell genomes. The purified libraries were quantified using a Qubit 3.0 fluorometer, sized with a Bioanalyzer 2100, and then quantified again using the KAPA Library Quantification kit. Each immunoSEQ 96-well plate was sequenced on its own single-read 150-cycle Illumina NextSeq 550 flow cell. The study's processing was this. Because only junctional sequences without quality scores were contained in the immunoSEQ output, filtering matching that applied to full-length reads could not be performed. Sequences were annotated with PyIR, a Python wrapper for IgBLAST v1.9, using IMGT germline references to assign V/J genes and CDR3. Reads with weak V/J assignments (E-value above 1e-6), missing CDR3, stop codons, out-of-frame junctions, or ambiguous translated residues were removed. V3J clonotypes were defined as sequences sharing an identical inferred V gene, J gene, and CDR3 amino acid sequence. Percentage overlap between repertoires was computed as shared unique clonotypes divided by the size of the smaller repertoire. Richness of each repertoire was evaluated using RTK rarefaction, the Chao1 estimator, and Recon v2.1 estimates of unobserved clonotypes. Generation probabilities for all TCRbeta clonotypes obtained by the gDNA method from four donors were computed using OLGA. Drawn from immuneACCESS, this table holds only the in-frame rearrangements with V and J called that TCRdb kept. Clones are partly lost; checked studies trace under half to an unresolved V gene and leave the rest unexplained. Clone size and the V and J calls come from that table; the DNA yielded D and trimming. In this sample the table shows approximately 2,000,000 clones, around 93% of which occur a single time. More than 1.5% of the sample is taken by the ten largest.

The source material was naive CD8+ T cells from PBMCs. Explained via the paper, the cell subset or site label denotes: CD45RA+CCR7+. The receptor's source is a young man in good health. Some clones in this sample may be carry-over from other donors' samples. The V and J genes are TRBV29-1 and TRBJ2-7, and perhaps TRBD2 as D gene, on 6 matching bases. The DNA is TGCAGCGTTGAATTAGCGGTACCCTACGAGCAGTACTTC. Protein translation: CSVELAVPYEQYF.